These 6 T cell receptor beta chains came from one sample sequenced in a study of T cell repertoires in cytomegalovirus infection. TCRdb reanalysed the reads using MiXCR and keeps one entry per CDR3 protein. The repertoire consists of nearly 700,000 distinct CDR3 sequences, with around 31% occurring once and the leading ten covering 15% to 20%. No antigen has been identified for these receptors. The material was cultured PBMCs, obtained from culture after CMV antigen stimulation. These receptors were collected from a human donor in good health (CMV status not recorded). Some clones in this sample may be carry-over from other donors' samples.

The V and J genes are TRBV24-1 and TRBJ2-7; 8 nucleotides agree with TRBD1. The trim removed 0 bases at V and 5 bases at J, leaving 8 bases unmatched. This CDR3 comprises 16 residues. CDR1 is KGHDR, CDR2 SFDVKD, per germline. CDR3 coding DNA: TGTGCCACCAGTGATTTGCACGGCAGGGGGCTCAACGAGCAGTACTTC. Translation gives CATSDLHGRGLNEQYF.

There are a few counts of this clonotype. This chain connects TRBV6-2 or TRBV6-3 to TRBJ1-1; D may be TRBD1 (6 bases). Trimming took off 4 bases at V and 4 bases at J, with 16 bases between the two ends. The CDR3 has 15 residues. In germline, CDR1 is MNHEY, CDR2 SVGEGT. The CDR3 DNA reads as TGTGCCAGCAGTTCCCCCCCCCAGGGGCGCACTGAAGCTTTCTTT. Amino acid sequence: CASSSPPQGRTEAFF.

This chain links TRBV28 with TRBJ2-1; TRBD2 matches 9 bases. The junction had 4 bases not matched to a gene; V was cut back by 6 bases and J by 1 base. This CDR3 comprises 15 residues. CDR1 is MDHEN, CDR2 SYDVKM, per germline. CDR3 in amino acids: CASRRTSESYNEQFF. The CDR3 DNA reads as TGTGCCAGCAGGAGGACTAGCGAGTCCTACAATGAGCAGTTCTTC.

The chain joins TRBV7-8 to TRBJ2-3; 9 bases fit TRBD2. With V trimmed by 3 bases and J by 6 bases, 10 bases remained unmatched. This CDR3 contains 16 residues. Per germline, CDR1 SGHVS and CDR2 FQNEAQ. The CDR3: CASSFAAGGVWDTQYF. The CDR3 DNA follows: TGTGCCAGCAGCTTCGCGGCGGGAGGGGTTTGGGATACGCAGTATTTT.

This chain connects TRBV20-1 to TRBJ1-5, with D possibly matching TRBD1 (6 bases). The germline CDR1 and CDR2 sequences are DFQATT and SNEGSKA (reference sequence). The CDR3 contains 15 residues. The germline V and J ends were trimmed by 0 bases and 1 base, with 10 bases remaining between them. The CDR3, as DNA: TGCAGTGCTAGAGATCGGCAGGGGAGCAATCAGCCCCAGCATTTT. Its protein is CSARDRQGSNQPQHF.

V and J are TRBV7-8 and TRBJ1-4; D not certain. V lost 5 bases, J lost 4 bases, and 11 bases lay in between. This CDR3 has 14 residues. Germline values: CDR1 SGHVS, CDR2 FQNEAQ. CDR3 sequence: CASSKMASNEKLFF. CDR3 nucleotide sequence: TGTGCCAGCAGCAAGATGGCCAGTAATGAAAAACTGTTTTTT.